A selection of T cell receptor beta chains follows, all from one sample in a study of shared clonotypes between healthy human individuals. Assay used: immunoSEQ multiplex PCR; TCRdb lists only in-frame clones, some missing. The sample includes some 1,900,000 clones, around 96% of them seen just once. The sequenced sample consisted of naive CD8+ T cells sorted from blood. These TCRs come from a man younger than 30 in good health. Both conserved end residues are part of each CDR3. The D gene is left open where the match is weak. Only some rows state a clone size, as once, few, many or a class for expanded clones.

J: TRBJ1-2
D: TRBD1
size: NA
V: TRBV29-1
CDR3: CSVLRGGQELTF
DNA: TGCAGCGTCCTACGGGGGGGACAGGAGCTCACCTTC

J: TRBJ2-3
D: NA
size: NA
V: TRBV28
CDR3: CASSLTGSDTQYF
DNA: TGTGCCAGCAGTTTGACAGGTTCAGATACGCAGTATTTT

J: TRBJ2-7
D: TRBD1
size: NA
V: TRBV7-2
CDR3: CASSSTGGPLYEQYF
DNA: TGTGCCAGCAGCTCCACAGGGGGCCCTCTTTACGAGCAGTACTTC

J: TRBJ2-5
D: NA
size: NA
V: TRBV11-3
CDR3: CASSLDLIQETQYF
DNA: TGTGCCAGCAGCTTAGATCTGATCCAAGAGACCCAGTACTTC

J: TRBJ1-2
D: NA
size: NA
V: TRBV6-5
CDR3: CASNPISGHGYTF
DNA: TGTGCCAGCAACCCCATTTCAGGTCATGGCTACACCTTC

J: TRBJ1-1
D: NA
size: NA
V: TRBV9
CDR3: CASSYREGTEAFF
DNA: TGTGCCAGCAGTTACAGGGAAGGCACTGAAGCTTTCTTT

J: TRBJ2-5
D: TRBD1
size: NA
V: TRBV7-9
CDR3: CASSDGQGAWETQYF
DNA: TGTGCCAGCAGCGACGGACAGGGGGCATGGGAGACCCAGTACTTC

J: TRBJ2-1
D: NA
size: NA
V: TRBV6-1
CDR3: CASSEDWSNEQFF
DNA: TGTGCCAGCAGTGAAGACTGGTCCAATGAGCAGTTCTTC

J: TRBJ1-1
D: NA
size: once
V: TRBV27
CDR3: CASSPVLSNTEAFF
DNA: TGTGCCAGCAGTCCGGTCCTGTCGAACACTGAAGCTTTCTTT

J: TRBJ1-5
D: NA
size: NA
V: TRBV19
CDR3: CASSIDNRAVELNQPQHF
DNA: TGTGCCAGTAGTATAGATAACCGGGCCGTAGAACTCAATCAGCCCCAGCATTTT

J: TRBJ2-2
D: NA
size: NA
V: TRBV14
CDR3: CASSQENYGEGTGELFF
DNA: TGTGCCAGCAGCCAAGAGAATTACGGGGAAGGGACCGGGGAGCTGTTTTTT

J: TRBJ2-5
D: NA
size: NA
V: TRBV7-9
CDR3: CASRSVESAQETQYF
DNA: TGTGCCAGCCGCTCGGTGGAGAGCGCACAAGAGACCCAGTACTTC

J: TRBJ2-1
D: TRBD2
size: NA
V: TRBV19
CDR3: CASSMMGLDAEQFF
DNA: TGTGCCAGTAGTATGATGGGACTAGATGCTGAGCAGTTCTTC

J: TRBJ1-1
D: NA
size: NA
V: TRBV20-1
CDR3: CSAPVSEAFF
DNA: TGCAGTGCTCCCGTCTCTGAAGCTTTCTTT

J: TRBJ2-7
D: NA
size: NA
V: TRBV6-6
CDR3: CASSLPGTYEQYF
DNA: TGTGCCAGCAGTCTCCCGGGGACCTACGAGCAGTACTTC

J: TRBJ1-3
D: TRBD1
size: NA
V: TRBV7-9
CDR3: CASSSTGTGFKSSGNTIYF
DNA: TGTGCCAGCAGCTCCACCGGGACAGGGTTCAAGAGCTCTGGAAACACCATATATTTT

J: TRBJ1-4
D: NA
size: NA
V: TRBV30
CDR3: CAWSVGSGEKLFF
DNA: TGTGCCTGGAGTGTGGGCTCTGGCGAAAAACTGTTTTTT

J: TRBJ2-1
D: TRBD1
size: NA
V: TRBV5-6
CDR3: CASSLEGGPNEQFF
DNA: TGTGCCAGCAGCTTGGAAGGGGGCCCGAATGAGCAGTTCTTC

J: TRBJ2-3
D: NA
size: NA
V: TRBV2
CDR3: CASRSSTDTQYF
DNA: TGTGCCAGCAGGTCCTCCACAGATACGCAGTATTTT

J: TRBJ1-2
D: NA
size: once
V: TRBV6-5
CDR3: CASMGGDGYTF
DNA: TGTGCCAGCATGGGGGGCGATGGCTACACCTTC

J: TRBJ1-4
D: NA
size: NA
V: TRBV7-9
CDR3: CASSFWLTEGLSEKLFF
DNA: TGTGCCAGCAGCTTTTGGCTGACCGAGGGGTTGAGTGAAAAACTGTTTTTT

J: TRBJ1-1
D: NA
size: NA
V: TRBV28
CDR3: CASTTQTGRLEAFF
DNA: TGTGCCAGCACCACACAGACGGGACGACTTGAAGCTTTCTTT

J: TRBJ1-1
D: NA
size: few
V: TRBV4-1
CDR3: CASSQAPGVETEAFF
DNA: TGCGCCAGCAGCCAAGCGCCGGGGGTAGAGACTGAAGCTTTCTTT

J: TRBJ2-2
D: TRBD1
size: NA
V: TRBV6-5
CDR3: CASRTQGWTTGELFF
DNA: TGTGCCAGCAGAACACAGGGGTGGACCACCGGGGAGCTGTTTTTT

J: TRBJ2-1
D: NA
size: NA
V: TRBV5-6
CDR3: CASSLWPAYEQFF
DNA: TGTGCCAGCAGCTTGTGGCCGGCCTATGAGCAGTTCTTC

J: TRBJ2-7
D: TRBD1
size: NA
V: TRBV7-9
CDR3: CASSATGTVSYEQYF
DNA: TGTGCCAGCAGCGCCACCGGGACAGTTTCCTACGAGCAGTACTTC

J: TRBJ2-2
D: NA
size: NA
V: TRBV27
CDR3: CASSFGLSTGELFF
DNA: TGTGCCAGCAGTTTCGGACTTTCCACCGGGGAGCTGTTTTTT

J: TRBJ2-7
D: TRBD2
size: NA
V: TRBV5-8
CDR3: CASSLFSGGLEQYF
DNA: TGTGCCAGCAGCTTGTTTAGCGGGGGCTTGGAGCAGTACTTC

J: TRBJ1-6
D: TRBD1
size: NA
V: TRBV5-6
CDR3: CASSFGTGNNSPLHF
DNA: TGTGCCAGCAGCTTTGGGACAGGGAATAATTCACCCCTCCACTTT

J: TRBJ1-4
D: TRBD1
size: NA
V: TRBV4-1
CDR3: CASSQLPGGPEKLFF
DNA: TGCGCCAGCAGCCAACTACCAGGGGGACCAGAAAAACTGTTTTTT

J: TRBJ2-3
D: NA
size: NA
V: TRBV6-5
CDR3: CASTPRDRYTDTQYF
DNA: TGTGCCAGCACCCCTCGGGACCGTTACACAGATACGCAGTATTTT

J: TRBJ1-5
D: NA
size: NA
V: TRBV2
CDR3: CASSDRGWSNQPQHF
DNA: TGTGCCAGCAGTGACCGGGGATGGAGCAATCAGCCCCAGCATTTT

J: TRBJ2-3
D: TRBD2
size: NA
V: TRBV29-1
CDR3: CSVVSGSSTDTQYF
DNA: TGCAGCGTTGTTAGCGGGTCTAGCACAGATACGCAGTATTTT

J: TRBJ2-7
D: TRBD1
size: once
V: TRBV11-2
CDR3: CASSLGTGYEQYF
DNA: TGTGCCAGCAGCTTAGGGACAGGGTATGAGCAGTACTTC

J: TRBJ2-4
D: NA
size: NA
V: TRBV5-6
CDR3: CASSLPGELAKNIQYF
DNA: TGTGCCAGCAGCTTACCGGGAGAACTAGCCAAAAACATTCAGTACTTC

J: TRBJ2-1
D: TRBD1
size: NA
V: TRBV7-6
CDR3: CASSLEPGGDFF
DNA: TGTGCCAGCAGCTTAGAACCAGGGGGCGATTTCTTC

J: TRBJ2-1
D: TRBD1
size: NA
V: TRBV7-9
CDR3: CASSFIQGASYNEQFF
DNA: TGTGCCAGCAGCTTTATACAGGGGGCCTCCTACAATGAGCAGTTCTTC

J: TRBJ2-7
D: TRBD1
size: NA
V: TRBV5-1
CDR3: CASSLAGTGRVGYEQYF
DNA: TGCGCCAGCAGCTTGGCCGGGACAGGGAGGGTGGGCTACGAGCAGTACTTC

J: TRBJ2-7
D: NA
size: NA
V: TRBV5-1
CDR3: CASSEDFAYYEQYF
DNA: TGCGCCAGCAGCGAGGACTTTGCCTACTACGAGCAGTACTTC

J: TRBJ2-1
D: NA
size: NA
V: TRBV5-6
CDR3: CASSLENNHNEQFF
DNA: TGTGCCAGCAGCTTGGAAAATAACCACAATGAGCAGTTCTTC

J: TRBJ1-4
D: NA
size: NA
V: TRBV6-6
CDR3: CASRDGTFNEKLFF
DNA: TGTGCCAGCAGGGACGGGACATTTAATGAAAAACTGTTTTTT

J: TRBJ2-1
D: NA
size: NA
V: TRBV2
CDR3: CASSEVEPFSDEQFF
DNA: TGTGCCAGCAGTGAAGTGGAGCCCTTCTCGGATGAGCAGTTCTTC

J: TRBJ2-1
D: NA
size: NA
V: TRBV7-9
CDR3: CASSPQGRSNEQFF
DNA: TGTGCCAGCAGCCCCCAGGGTAGGTCCAATGAGCAGTTCTTC

J: TRBJ2-7
D: NA
size: NA
V: TRBV11-2
CDR3: CASTEQGAYEQYF
DNA: TGTGCCAGCACGGAACAAGGGGCCTACGAGCAGTACTTC

J: TRBJ2-3
D: NA
size: NA
V: TRBV13
CDR3: CASSLGWGLSTDTQYF
DNA: TGTGCCAGCAGCTTAGGCTGGGGGCTTAGCACAGATACGCAGTATTTT

J: TRBJ2-1
D: TRBD2
size: NA
V: TRBV5-6
CDR3: CASSLGLAVNEQFF
DNA: TGTGCCAGCAGCTTGGGACTAGCGGTAAATGAGCAGTTCTTC

J: TRBJ1-4
D: NA
size: NA
V: TRBV27
CDR3: CASALRQTNEKLFF
DNA: TGTGCCAGCGCCCTCAGACAGACTAATGAAAAACTGTTTTTT

J: TRBJ2-7
D: TRBD1
size: NA
V: TRBV6-5
CDR3: CASSLTGGPYEQYF
DNA: TGTGCCAGCAGTTTAACAGGGGGCCCCTACGAGCAGTACTTC

J: TRBJ1-1
D: TRBD1
size: NA
V: TRBV10-2
CDR3: CASSDYRGGTEAFF
DNA: TGCGCCAGCAGTGACTACAGGGGAGGCACTGAAGCTTTCTTT

J: TRBJ2-4
D: NA
size: NA
V: TRBV10-2
CDR3: CASSEPLNIQYF
DNA: TGCGCCAGCAGTGAGCCCCTAAACATTCAGTACTTC

J: TRBJ2-3
D: TRBD2
size: NA
V: TRBV7-9
CDR3: CASSLAIGLAKLGDTQYF
DNA: TGTGCCAGCAGCTTAGCGATAGGACTAGCAAAATTAGGAGATACGCAGTATTTT

J: TRBJ2-1
D: NA
size: NA
V: TRBV7-9
CDR3: CASSSDGKQFF
DNA: TGTGCCAGCAGCTCGGACGGAAAGCAGTTCTTC

J: TRBJ2-1
D: TRBD1
size: NA
V: TRBV6-5
CDR3: CASSDRDRLYNEQFF
DNA: TGTGCCAGCAGCGACCGGGACAGGCTATACAATGAGCAGTTCTTC

J: TRBJ2-7
D: TRBD2
size: NA
V: TRBV4-3
CDR3: CASSATDWTSGSSAYEQYF
DNA: TGCGCCAGCAGCGCAACTGACTGGACTAGCGGGAGTAGCGCCTACGAGCAGTACTTC

J: TRBJ2-7
D: TRBD1
size: NA
V: TRBV6-5
CDR3: CASSYGGDRAYEQYF
DNA: TGTGCCAGCAGTTACGGAGGGGACAGGGCCTACGAGCAGTACTTC

J: TRBJ1-1
D: TRBD1
size: NA
V: TRBV7-9
CDR3: CASTGRTGEVGTEAFF
DNA: TGTGCCAGCACCGGAAGGACAGGGGAGGTCGGAACTGAAGCTTTCTTT

J: TRBJ2-3
D: NA
size: NA
V: TRBV7-2
CDR3: CASSLLVTDTQYF
DNA: TGTGCCAGCAGCTTATTAGTAACAGATACGCAGTATTTT

J: TRBJ1-1
D: NA
size: NA
V: TRBV13
CDR3: CASSPRQGTEAFF
DNA: TGTGCCAGCAGCCCGCGTCAGGGGACTGAAGCTTTCTTT

J: TRBJ2-3
D: NA
size: once
V: TRBV2
CDR3: CASSEPDSMSTDTQYF
DNA: TGTGCCAGCAGTGAGCCTGACTCTATGAGCACAGATACGCAGTATTTT